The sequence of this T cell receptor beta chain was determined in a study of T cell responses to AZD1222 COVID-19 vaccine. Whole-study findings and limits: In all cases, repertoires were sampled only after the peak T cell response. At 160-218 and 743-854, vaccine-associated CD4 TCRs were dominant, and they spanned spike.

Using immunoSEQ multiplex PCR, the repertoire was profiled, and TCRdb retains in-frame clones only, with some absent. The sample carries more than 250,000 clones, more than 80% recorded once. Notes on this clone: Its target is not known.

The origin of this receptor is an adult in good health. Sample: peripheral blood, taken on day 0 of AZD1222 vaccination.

This CDR3 reads CASRVSGSYEQYF. CDR3 in DNA: TGTGCCAGCAGGGTTAGCGGGAGCTACGAGCAGTACTTC. The chain carries TRBV6-5 and TRBJ2-7; 9 bases match TRBD2. V lost 6 bases, J lost 3 bases, and 3 bases stayed unmatched. Germline V CDR1 and CDR2: MNHEY, SVGAGI. The length of the CDR3 is 13 residues.